The TCR beta chain under discussion was sequenced for a study of Ad26.COV2.S vaccination and SARS-CoV-2 variants (dated by TCRdb to the early 2020s). As for the study more broadly: Donors in the vaccine arm were drawn from COV1001, a multicentre, randomized, double-blind, placebo-controlled phase I-IIa trial testing Ad26.COV2.S in healthy adults. Investigators did not know the trial group allocation while performing experiments and assessing outcomes. A total of around 32 samples were included in the TCR-sequenced set, comprising around 19 Ad26.COV2.S vaccine recipients, 5 placebo recipients and 8 SARS-CoV-2 convalescent individuals. Sequencing of the TCRbeta repertoire served to evaluate the specificity and breadth of SARS-CoV-2-reactive T cell receptors following Ad26.COV2.S vaccination. Dosing of Ad26.COV2.S was intramuscular, at either 5x10^10 or 1x10^11 viral particles, delivered as one shot or as two shots spaced 56 days apart. Trial participants were randomized into five groups of five: low-dose or high-dose Ad26.COV2.S given once or twice, or placebo on both occasions. Overall study outcomes, separate from this receptor: The authors noted that total T cell responses may have been underestimated by the TCR breadth and depth analyses. The study was not powered to compare responses between vaccine doses or regimens. Ad26.COV2.S recipients had higher spike-specific TCR breadth than placebo recipients (P = 0.0014). Non-spike TCR breadth was comparable between vaccine and placebo recipients, consistent with the vaccine containing only spike. After vaccination, spike-specific CD8+ and CD4+ T cell responses were reported to show substantial breadth.

What the treatment or condition label conveys for this sample: 19 received Ad26.COV2.S at low or high dose, single or two shots; roughly 5 received placebo; per-sample allocation not given. Repertoires of vaccine and placebo recipients were sequenced from samples collected on day 63 after the first injection. Between 29 July and 7 August 2020, Cohort 1b enrolled about 27 adults aged 18-55 years at one site in Boston, USA. As a vaccine, Ad26.COV2.S was a replication-incompetent adenovirus type 26 vector that expressed a prefusion-stabilized SARS-CoV-2 spike protein derived from the original Wuhan strain. V loses 2 bases of germline sequence and J loses 5 bases, and the interval between the two ends is 15 bases. The germline V gene encodes CDR1 MNHEY and CDR2 SVGEGT. The CDR3 runs 15 residues from the cysteine to the phenylalanine. CDR3 DNA is the only sequence kept; it has 45 bases, read in frame from the first base.

TCRbeta CDR3 regions were sequenced with the immunoSEQ Assay. After extraction, genomic DNA underwent amplification by bias-controlled multiplex PCR, followed by high-throughput sequencing. Regarding the original processing steps: To quantify the absolute abundance of every unique TCRbeta CDR3 region, sequences were collapsed and filtered. T cell fraction was estimated by normalizing TCRbeta template counts to usable DNA, which was measured by amplifying reference genes present in all nucleated cells. Repertoire TCRs were annotated as SARS-CoV-2-specific when V gene, CDR3 amino acid sequence and J gene were exactly matched to a known reactive TCR set. The reference SARS-CoV-2 TCR set was obtained from MIRA and was filtered for enrichment in COVID-19-positive ImmuneCODE repertoires, whereby public or cross-reactive TCRs were removed. Using the MIRA antigens, annotated TCRs were further analysed by specific ORF or by position within an ORF. Depth was the summed frequency of annotated unique rearrangements, while breadth was defined as annotated unique rearrangements over total unique productive rearrangements. TCR breadth was compared between groups using two-sided Wilcoxon rank-sum tests. This immuneACCESS table, as held by TCRdb, lists in-frame sequences with V and J called but not all clones. Of the missing ones, under half trace to an unresolved V gene in checked studies; the others have no known cause. The DNA gave D and trimming, while V, J and clone size come from that table. Within this sample are 350,000 to 550,000 clones, with about 91% of them counted one time only. 2.5% to 3% of the sample belongs to the ten largest clones.

Points on this clone: Its cognate antigen has yet to be identified. Base qualities are missing; no much larger clone stands one base away.

This receptor was identified in a person between 18 and 65 years old who received the Ad26.COV2.S COVID-19 vaccine or a placebo. The chain links TRBV6-2 or TRBV6-3 with TRBJ2-5; the D gene is perhaps TRBD2, from 6 matching bases. Specimen: peripheral blood, collected in a trial of Ad26.COV2.S vaccine versus placebo. The DNA sequence is TGTGCCAGCAGTTACCTTTTCGGGGCGGGGGAGACCCAGTACTTC. This is translated as CASSYLFGAGETQYF.